A selection of T cell receptor beta chains follows, all from one sample in a study of blood T cell repertoires in COVID-19. The repertoire was sequenced with immunoSEQ multiplex PCR; TCRdb's copy has only in-frame clones and lacks some. Of approximately 150,000 clones in the sample, roughly 91% were seen once. The sequenced material came from peripheral blood. The source is a man aged 50 to 59 who had recovered from COVID-19. The CDR3 runs from the conserved cysteine through the conserved F or W. Each record gives: V gene, D gene, clone size, J gene, CDR3 protein, CDR3 DNA. A D gene is named only where the DNA matches it firmly. Expanded clones get a size class; other rows say once, few or many, or leave the size out.

TRBV3-1/TRBV3-2	TRBD2	.	TRBJ2-1	CASSVDTGGKEQFF	TGTGCCAGCAGCGTTGATACGGGAGGGAAAGAGCAGTTCTTC
TRBV2	TRBD2	.	TRBJ2-3	CASSEAGGGRGTQYF	TGTGCCAGCAGTGAGGCGGGGGGAGGCCGCGGTACGCAGTATTTT
TRBV6-5	.	once	TRBJ2-7	CATGAPYEQYF	TGTGCCACTGGGGCACCATACGAGCAGTACTTC
TRBV3-1/TRBV3-2	.	.	TRBJ2-7	CASSQDVTPTYEQYF	TGTGCCAGCAGCCAAGACGTGACTCCAACCTACGAGCAGTACTTC
TRBV12-3/TRBV12-4	.	once	TRBJ1-1	CASSLTRNTEAFF	TGTGCCAGCAGTTTAACTAGGAACACTGAAGCTTTCTTT
TRBV19	TRBD2	.	TRBJ2-7	CATTRGLRSSEQYF	TGTGCCACCACTAGGGGACTACGTTCCTCCGAGCAGTACTTC
TRBV18	TRBD2	once	TRBJ2-7	CASSASRTSGVEQYF	TGTGCCAGCTCAGCTTCCAGGACTAGCGGGGTCGAGCAGTACTTC
TRBV6-4	TRBD2	.	TRBJ2-2	CASSPLAGRAGELFF	TGTGCCAGCAGCCCACTAGCGGGAAGGGCCGGGGAGCTGTTTTTT
TRBV11-2	TRBD1	few	TRBJ2-7	CASSPTGGYEQYF	TGTGCCAGCTCGCCGACAGGGGGCTACGAGCAGTACTTC
TRBV6-1	TRBD2	.	TRBJ2-1	CASSELLAGAAGNEQFF	TGTGCCAGCAGTGAACTACTAGCGGGGGCGGCGGGTAATGAGCAGTTCTTC
TRBV4-3	TRBD1	.	TRBJ2-7	CASSQADRGNTYEQYF	TGCGCCAGCAGCCAAGCTGACAGGGGAAATACCTACGAGCAGTACTTC
TRBV6-2/TRBV6-3	TRBD1	few	TRBJ2-6	CASSSTGSGANVLTF	TGTGCCAGCAGTTCGACAGGGTCTGGGGCCAACGTCCTGACTTTC